This TCR beta chain was captured by sequencing in a study of long-term antiretroviral therapy in people with HIV. At the level of the study: The 2015 recommendation for immediate ART came about a decade after the earliest samples. The study's findings and limits: Relative to control repertoires, HIV repertoires exhibited narrower CDR3 length ranges.

V was clipped by 5 bases and J by 6 bases, with 20 bases between them. CDR3 length equals 16 residues. CDR1 is SGHTA and CDR2 is FQGNSA in the germline V gene. The assay used was immunoSEQ (version v3.0), run at survey level. Only in-frame clones appear in the TCRdb table, and some are missing; sequencing was by immunoSEQ multiplex PCR. The sample lists 20,000 or so clones, over 80% seen once, with 4.1% in the top ten. A remark on this clone: Its antigen remains unidentified.

PBMC samples from each donor numbered at least one pre-ART and at least two post-ART. It was in the United States that all participants with HIV were treated. V usage is TRBV7-2 and J usage is TRBJ1-5; tentative D call: TRBD1 (5 bases). The sample was unsorted PBMCs, taken 2.1 years after starting antiretroviral therapy. This receptor was obtained from a man between 18 and 29 years old with HIV. CDR3 nucleotides: TGTGCCAGCAGCCCCCGGGGAAGGGGACCGGGTCAGCCCCAGCATTTT. Residues: CASSPRGRGPGQPQHF.